What follows is one T cell receptor (beta chain) and its context. These data are taken from a study of blood T cell repertoires in COVID-19. Only in-frame clones appear in the TCRdb table, and some are missing; sequencing was by immunoSEQ multiplex PCR. The table lists 200,000 to 250,000 clones, 75% to 90% of them singletons. Germline CDR1 and CDR2: KGHSH and LQKENI. This CDR3 comprises 12 residues. V dropped 4 bases and J dropped 6; count of bases not matched to a gene: 1. The rearrangement uses TRBV18 and TRBJ1-1; 8 positions match TRBD1. This sequence originates from a man aged 55 to 70 who had recovered from COVID-19. The sample taken for sequencing was peripheral blood. CDR3 DNA sequence: TGTGCCAGCTCACAACAGGGGGCTGAAGCTTTCTTT. Its translation is CASSQQGAEAFF.